A single sample gave rise to the 27 T cell receptor beta chains below, sequenced in a study of T cells in Graves' hyperthyroidism and ophthalmopathy. Amplified TCR beta CDR3 regions came from RNA transcripts. Researchers ran a first-round RT-PCR on the TCR CDR3 using the HTBI primer set. In TCRdb, the multiplex PCR reads were re-called with MiXCR into one record per CDR3 protein. The sample records around 300,000 distinct CDR3 sequences, roughly 13% being singletons. The sequencing input was blood. The receptors derive from a woman in her thirties or forties with Graves' ophthalmopathy.

This clonotype was seen repeatedly, ten times or more. The rearrangement joins TRBV2 to TRBJ2-1; D is possibly TRBD2 (6 bases). The germline CDR1 and CDR2 sequences are SNHLY and FYNNEI. V lost 7 bases and J 4 bases, leaving 14 bases between the germline ends. The CDR3 sequence is 14 residues long. CDR3 in amino acids: CASTREWGYNEQFF. The DNA of the CDR3 is TGTGCCAGCACTCGGGAGTGGGGTTACAATGAGCAGTTCTTC.

A few counts support this clonotype. The chain recombines TRBV12-5 with TRBJ2-5; TRBD2 matches 8 bases. From germline, CDR1 is LGHNT and CDR2 FRNRAP. This CDR3 region has 14 residues. J was trimmed by 4 bases and V by 4 bases; bases with no gene match: 5. As DNA, the CDR3 is TGTGCTAGTGGTTCCGGGGGGGACGGAGAGACCCAGTACTTC. Its protein product is CASGSGGDGETQYF.

The chain has TRBV10-1 and TRBJ2-5; a possible D gene is TRBD1 (5 bases). Trimming removed 8 bases at V and 5 bases at J, with 15 bases between. Germline assignment: CDR1 WNHNN and CDR2 SYGVQD (reference sequence). The CDR3 covers 13 residues. This CDR3 is CASGALSQETQYF. CDR3 DNA sequence: TGCGCCAGCGGGGCACTATCCCAGGAGACCCAGTACTTC.

This clonotype was picked up a small number of times. This chain joins TRBV5-1 and TRBJ2-7, with D possibly being TRBD2 (5 bases). This CDR3 has 14 amino acids. V lost 4 bases and J 1 base, leaving 12 bases between the germline ends. The germline CDR1 and CDR2 sequences are SGHRS and YFSETQ. CDR3 nucleotide sequence: TGCGCCAGCAGCCCCGAATCGGGGTCCTACGAGCAGTACTTC. Its translation is CASSPESGSYEQYF. Looking up the rest from reference TRBV5-1 and TRBJ2-7 gives the full variable domain: KAGVTQTPRYLIKTRGQQVTLSCSPISGHRSVSWYQQTPGQGLQFLFEYFSETQRNKGNFPGRFSGRQFSNSRSEMNVSTLELGDSALYLCASSPESGSYEQYFGPGTRLTVT.

This clonotype has at least ten counts. The CDR3: CASSLGVRGGLAGGRVYNEQFF. For the CDR3, the DNA is TGTGCCAGCAGTTTAGGAGTGAGAGGGGGACTAGCGGGAGGGCGGGTCTACAATGAGCAGTTCTTC. The V gene is TRBV12-3 or TRBV12-4, the J gene TRBJ2-1; 16 bases line up with TRBD2. Trimming took 1 base from V and 3 from J; bases not matched to a gene: 15. CDR3 length: 22 amino acids.

This clonotype was picked up many times. The V and J genes are TRBV2 and TRBJ1-1; TRBD1 is a possible D gene (5 bases). There are 16 residues in the CDR3. CDR1 and CDR2 from the germline V gene are SNHLY and FYNNEI. V was shortened by 0 bases and J by 1 base, with 12 bases between the two germline ends. In nucleotides, the CDR3 is TGTGCCAGCAGTGAAGCGCCATGGGGGAGGAACACTGAAGCTTTCTTT. It encodes CASSEAPWGRNTEAFF.

The chain combines TRBV11-3 with TRBJ1-4; D not certain. Germline assignment: CDR1 SGHNT and CDR2 YENEEA. V lost 5 bases and J 7 bases, leaving 14 bases between the germline ends. The length of the CDR3 is 14 residues. CDR3 bases: TGTGCCAGCAGCCCCCGGTCAGGCAGTGAAAAACTGTTTTTT. Its translation is CASSPRSGSEKLFF.

This clonotype came up many times. The chain uses TRBV11-3 and TRBJ2-3; D might be TRBD1 or TRBD2, each matching 5 bases. The CDR3 runs 15 residues. In germline, CDR1 is SGHNT, CDR2 YENEEA. Trimming removed 2 bases from V and 2 bases from J, with 11 bases in between. The CDR3 DNA follows: TGTGCCAGCAGCTTATTTGGGACCAACACAGATACGCAGTATTTT. It is translated as CASSLFGTNTDTQYF.

This clonotype occurred a few times. The rearrangement uses TRBV6-1 and TRBJ2-7, with 8 nucleotides matching TRBD2. The CDR3 is 18 amino acids. In germline, CDR1 is MNHNS, CDR2 SASEGT. Trimming removed 7 bases from V and 3 bases from J; junction bases left unmatched: 20. The DNA of the CDR3 is TGTGCCAGCACCGTGGTAAGATCAGCGGCGGGAGGCCTCTACGAGCAGTACTTC. Protein sequence: CASTVVRSAAGGLYEQYF.

This clonotype was observed many times. The chain couples TRBV7-6 to TRBJ2-3; 8 nucleotides line up with TRBD1. V lost 1 base to trimming and J lost 2 bases; unmatched junction nucleotides: 2. Germline lookup yields CDR1 SGHVS and CDR2 FNYEAQ. CDR3 length equals 15 residues. CDR3 region: CASSLGQGYTDTQYF. The DNA of the CDR3 is TGTGCCAGCAGCTTAGGACAGGGGTACACAGATACGCAGTATTTT. Looking up the rest from reference TRBV7-6 and TRBJ2-3 gives the full variable domain: GAGVSQSPRYKVTKRGQDVALRCDPISGHVSLYWYRQALGQGPEFLTYFNYEAQQDKSGLPNDRFSAERPEGSISTLTIQRTEQRDSAMYRCASSLGQGYTDTQYFGPGTRLTVL.

This clonotype was detected ten times or more. The chain couples TRBV20-1 to TRBJ2-3, with 13 bases identical to TRBD2. Trimming at V came to 6 bases and at J to 4 bases, leaving 4 bases not matched to a gene. Germline-derived CDR1 and CDR2 are DFQATT and SNEGSKA (reference sequence). The CDR3 loop spans 14 amino acids. CDR3 loop: CSATSGGAADTQYF. Here the CDR3 DNA reads TGCAGTGCCACTAGCGGGGGGGCCGCAGATACGCAGTATTTT.

Points on this clonotype: Given a much more abundant clone one base away, this may be a read error. The rearrangement joins TRBV29-1 to TRBJ2-3, with 10 bases identical to TRBD2. This CDR3 is built from 15 residues. Looked up from germline, CDR1 is SQVTM and CDR2 is ANQGSEA. CDR3 nucleotides: TGCAGCGTTGATCGGTTCAGCGGGAGGGGGAATACGCGGTATTTT. It specifies CSVDRFSGRGNTRYF.

This clonotype was recorded at least ten times. The gene calls are TRBV11-3 and TRBJ2-1, with D possibly TRBD1 on 6 matching bases. The ends were cut back, 5 bases at V and 10 bases at J, with 21 bases in the middle. This CDR3 has 15 residues. From germline, CDR1 is SGHNT and CDR2 YENEEA. Here the CDR3 reads CASSPRAGDQREQFF. The CDR3 DNA reads as TGTGCCAGCAGCCCGCGGGCAGGGGACCAAAGAGAGCAGTTCTTC.

In its sample, this clonotype was seen a few times. This sequence joins TRBV4-1 and TRBJ2-7; a possible D gene is TRBD2 (6 bases). Trimming took off 0 bases at V and 5 bases at J, with 8 bases between the two ends. The CDR3 loop spans 13 amino acids. The germline V gene has CDR1 MGHRA and CDR2 YSYEKL. The CDR3 protein is CASSQDREDEQYF. CDR3 nucleotides: TGCGCCAGCAGCCAAGACAGGGAGGACGAGCAGTACTTC.

This clonotype appeared many times. This chain links TRBV2 with TRBJ1-4; D unclear. Trimming stripped 7 bases from V and 6 bases from J, with 12 bases between. CDR3 length: 13 amino acids. Per germline, CDR1 SNHLY and CDR2 FYNNEI. CDR3 sequence reads: CASTSRQDEKLFF. Written as DNA, the CDR3 is TGTGCCAGCACCAGTCGGCAGGATGAAAAACTGTTTTTT.

The DNA of the CDR3 is TGTGCCAGCAGTGAACTAGCGGGACCCGAGCAGTTCTTC. Protein product: CASSELAGPEQFF. The V call is TRBV25-1, the J call TRBJ2-1; TRBD2 agrees at 9 bases. Germline CDR1 and CDR2: MGHDK and SYGVNS. Germline trimming cut 2 bases from V and 10 bases from J; bases unmatched to any gene: 3. This CDR3 spans 13 amino acids.

The CDR3 spells CASSIVETGGYEQYF. CDR3 bases: TGTGCCAGTAGTATTGTCGAGACAGGGGGCTACGAGCAGTACTTC. This rearrangement joins TRBV19 to TRBJ2-7; 9 bases are a match to TRBD1. The ends lost 3 bases at V and 3 bases at J; junction bases unmatched: 6. The CDR3 has 15 amino acids. Germline V gene sequence: CDR1 LNHDA, CDR2 SQIVND (reference sequence).

On this clonotype: An end of the junction does not agree with germline; a read error may underlie this. V gene TRBV19 combines with J gene TRBJ2-5, with D maybe TRBD2 (6 bases). Germline assignment: CDR1 LNHDA and CDR2 SQIVND (reference sequence). This CDR3 has 16 amino acids. Written as DNA, the CDR3 is TGTGCCAGTAGTATATTCCCCCGGGAAGGGGAGGAGACCCTGTACTTC. Protein sequence: CASSIFPREGEETLYF.

A note on this clonotype: A much larger clone differs by one base, so this may be a read error. V usage is TRBV3-1 and J usage is TRBJ1-1; 7 bases are shared with TRBD1. Germline CDR1 reads LGHDT; CDR2 reads YNNKEL (reference sequence). The CDR3 is 16 residues long. The CDR3 reads CASSQTGAVGNSEAFF. CDR3 in DNA: TGTGCCAGCAGCCAAACAGGGGCGGTAGGGAACTCTGAAGCTTTCTTT.

The chain carries TRBV27 and TRBJ1-6; the D gene is possibly TRBD1 (6 bases). V was clipped by 2 bases and J by 4 bases, with 15 bases between them. Germline loops: CDR1 MNHEY, CDR2 SMNVEV (reference sequence). This CDR3 has 17 amino acids. The CDR3 spells CASSLSRGGFYNSPLHF. In DNA, the CDR3 is TGTGCCAGCAGTTTAAGCAGGGGCGGATTTTATAATTCACCCCTCCACTTT.

This clonotype was counted between two and nine times. The chain has TRBV20-1 and TRBJ2-7, with 10 bases that match TRBD1. Germline V gene data show CDR1 as DFQATT and CDR2 as SNEGSKA (reference sequence). This CDR3 comprises 13 residues. Written as DNA, the CDR3 is TGCAGGAGGCCGGGACAGGGGACCTACGAGCAGTACTTC. This encodes CRRPGQGTYEQYF.

This clonotype was found a few times. The chain recombines TRBV5-1 with TRBJ2-5; D may correspond to TRBD1 or TRBD2 (5 bases each). Looked up from germline, CDR1 is SGHRS and CDR2 is YFSETQ. CDR3 length: 14 residues. V shed 2 bases and J shed 2 bases, with 10 bases lying between them. CDR3 amino acids: CASSFGDAQETQYF. CDR3 sequence (DNA): TGCGCCAGCAGCTTTGGGGACGCTCAAGAGACCCAGTACTTC.

V gene TRBV20-1 combines with J gene TRBJ1-1; TRBD1 might be the D (5 bases). The CDR3 length is 15 residues. The V and J ends lost 3 bases and 0 bases respectively, with 14 bases between them. Germline CDR1 DFQATT, CDR2 SNEGSKA (reference sequence). The CDR3 region is CSASAGGPMNTEAFF. Here the CDR3 DNA reads TGCAGTGCTAGCGCGGGGGGACCGATGAACACTGAAGCTTTCTTT.

This clonotype was observed many times. J is TRBJ1-2 and V is TRBV28, with D possibly TRBD1 on 5 matching bases. Germline V gene lookup returns CDR1 MDHEN and CDR2 SYDVKM. Trimming left V 7 bases short and J 8 bases short, with 14 bases between. This CDR3 contains 12 residues. Written as DNA, the CDR3 is TGTGCCAGCACCCCGGGACCGCTCGGCTACACCTTC. Its translation: CASTPGPLGYTF.

Ten or more counts support this clonotype. This chain joins TRBV6-1 and TRBJ2-7; TRBD2 matches at 7 bases. V lost 7 bases and J lost 3; bases outside the gene matches: 9. There are 14 residues in the CDR3. From germline, CDR1 is MNHNS and CDR2 SASEGT. CDR3 residues: CASIGGSNLYEQYF. DNA for the CDR3: TGTGCCAGCATTGGCGGGAGTAATCTCTACGAGCAGTACTTC.

This clonotype was counted many times. The CDR3 reads CASSSQGAGQPQHF. The CDR3 DNA follows: TGTGCCAGCAGCTCGCAGGGGGCGGGTCAGCCCCAGCATTTT. The genes are TRBV7-9 and TRBJ1-5; the match to TRBD1 covers 8 bases. Germline values: CDR1 SEHNR, CDR2 FQNEAQ (reference sequence). This CDR3 contains 14 residues. V gave up 4 bases and J gave up 6 bases; unmatched junction bases: 5. Combining the CDR3 with reference TRBV7-9 and TRBJ1-5 gives the whole variable domain DTGVSQNPRHKITKRGQNVTFRCDPISEHNRLYWYRQTLGQGPEFLTYFQNEAQLEKSRLLSDRFSAERPKGSFSTLEIQRTEQGDSAMYLCASSSQGAGQPQHFGDGTRLSIL.

This clonotype was seen repeatedly, ten times or more. V and J are TRBV7-8 and TRBJ1-2; D is unclear. CDR1 and CDR2 (germline): SGHVS, FQNEAQ. The CDR3 runs to 14 residues. V lost 0 bases to trimming and J lost 5 bases, with 10 bases between them. The CDR3 bases are TGTGCCAGCAGCTTAGCGCCGGGTTTATATGGCTACACCTTC. Protein product: CASSLAPGLYGYTF.